This passage covers 32 T cell receptor beta chains from one sample sequenced in a study of beta chain features in type 1 diabetes. Study results and limitations: TCRB CDR3s from Type 1 diabetes patients were moderately but significantly shorter in all four CD4+ subsets.

As every portion of the isolated RNA was reverse transcribed, the sequencing read expressed TCRB transcripts. Profiling relied on immunoSEQ multiplex PCR, and the TCRdb table lists in-frame clones only, not all of them. The sample includes about 270,000 clones, roughly 13% of them seen just once. What these receptors recognize is not known. Sequenced: naive CD4+ T cells from blood. The receptors originated from a man under 40 with type 1 diabetes.

The V call is TRBV27, the J call TRBJ1-2; 7 bases align to TRBD1. The V gene's germline CDR1 is MNHEY and CDR2 SMNVEV (reference sequence). V lost 4 bases to trimming and J lost 6 bases; unmatched junction nucleotides: 8. CDR3 length: 14 amino acids. DNA for the CDR3: TGTGCCAGCAGTTCTCCCGGGACAGTACATGGCTACACCTTC. This sequence encodes CASSSPGTVHGYTF.

This sequence joins TRBV6-1 and TRBJ2-1, with 7 bases identical to TRBD2. The CDR3 spans 13 residues. V lost 8 bases to trimming and J lost 4 bases; unmatched junction nucleotides: 5. Germline V gene sequence: CDR1 MNHNS, CDR2 SASEGT. In DNA, the CDR3 is TGTGCCAGCGGCGGGGGTCCGTACAATGAGCAGTTCTTC. Translating it yields CASGGGPYNEQFF.

V and J are TRBV7-6 and TRBJ2-1; TRBD2 agrees at 11 bases. Trimming at V came to 5 bases and at J to 7 bases, leaving 7 bases not matched to a gene. This CDR3 contains 15 residues. Germline CDR1 reads SGHVS; CDR2 reads FNYEAQ. CDR3: CASSPLAGGKNEQFF. CDR3 in DNA: TGTGCCAGCAGCCCATTAGCGGGAGGGAAGAATGAGCAGTTCTTC.

The V call is TRBV6-5, the J call TRBJ2-3; unclear D gene. Trimming took 0 bases from V and 4 from J, leaving 8 bases between them. This CDR3 contains 14 residues. CDR1 and CDR2 from the germline V gene are MNHEY and SVGAGI. CDR3 sequence: CASSYSPVSDTQYF. CDR3 coding DNA: TGTGCCAGCAGTTACTCGCCGGTTTCAGATACGCAGTATTTT.

This clone appeared a few times. V is TRBV7-8 and J is TRBJ2-5; 14 bases are a match to TRBD2. The CDR3 is 14 amino acids. V shed 5 bases and J 7 bases; nucleotides not matched to a gene: 3. The germline V gene encodes CDR1 SGHVS and CDR2 FQNEAQ. The CDR3 here is CASSPGLAGATQYF. The CDR3 nucleotides read TGTGCCAGCAGCCCGGGACTAGCGGGAGCGACCCAGTACTTC.

The chain is built from TRBV19 and TRBJ2-1; maybe TRBD2 (5 bases). Germline V lookup: CDR1 LNHDA, CDR2 SQIVND (reference sequence). This CDR3 region has 15 residues. Trimming left V 6 bases short and J 1 base short, with 13 bases between. The CDR3 is CASRIGELSYNEQFF. The DNA for the CDR3 is TGTGCCAGTAGAATCGGGGAGTTATCCTACAATGAGCAGTTCTTC. The complete variable domain, with remaining parts taken from reference TRBV19 and TRBJ2-1, reads DGGITQSPKYLFRKEGQNVTLSCEQNLNHDAMYWYRQDPGQGLRLIYYSQIVNDFQKGDIAEGYSVSREKKESFPLTVTSAQKNPTAFYLCASRIGELSYNEQFFGPGTRLTVL.

There are a few counts of this clone. The J gene is TRBJ2-5, the V gene TRBV19; D not certain. The V end lost 6 bases, the J end lost 4 bases, and 15 bases lay between the germline ends. CDR1 and CDR2 (germline): LNHDA, SQIVND (reference sequence). The CDR3 runs to 14 residues. CDR3 DNA: TGTGCCAGTAGCCTCCTGATCCCGGGAGAGACCCAGTACTTC. Translation gives CASSLLIPGETQYF.

This clone showed up just a few times. V usage is TRBV7-2 and J usage is TRBJ2-7; 7 bases line up with TRBD2. There are 14 residues in the CDR3. In germline, CDR1 is SGHTA, CDR2 FQGNSA. With 6 bases clipped from V and 3 bases from J, the junction kept 8 bases outside the gene matches. CDR3 nucleotide sequence: TGTGCCAGCAGGCAACCGGGACTAAGCTACGAGCAGTACTTC. Amino acid sequence: CASRQPGLSYEQYF.

The chain carries TRBV19 and TRBJ1-5; 9 bases line up with TRBD1. CDR3 length equals 15 residues. The germline CDR1 and CDR2 sequences are LNHDA and SQIVND (reference sequence). Trimming took 3 bases from V and 4 from J; bases not matched to a gene: 4. The chain's CDR3 is CASSIRDRVNQPQHF. The CDR3 DNA sequence: TGTGCCAGTAGTATCCGGGACAGGGTAAATCAGCCCCAGCATTTT.

The gene calls are TRBV5-1 and TRBJ2-2; D remains ambiguous. V lost 2 bases and J 3 bases, leaving 11 bases between the germline ends. The CDR3 runs 15 residues. Germline assignment: CDR1 SGHRS and CDR2 YFSETQ. CDR3 sequence reads: CASSFNGVHTGELFF. The CDR3 DNA reads as TGCGCCAGCAGCTTTAATGGAGTGCACACCGGGGAGCTGTTTTTT.

In its sample, this clone was seen a few times. The V call is TRBV7-2, the J call TRBJ2-3, with D perhaps matching TRBD1 (5 bases). V gave up 5 bases and J gave up 7 bases, with 19 bases separating them. This CDR3 spans 15 amino acids. Per the germline V gene, CDR1 is SGHTA and CDR2 is FQGNSA. CDR3 DNA: TGTGCCAGCAGCCTAATACAGTATCAGGGAAATACGCAGTATTTT. It is translated as CASSLIQYQGNTQYF.

The V call is TRBV2, the J call TRBJ2-5; 7 bases are shared with TRBD2. The CDR3 runs 14 residues. Germline V lookup: CDR1 SNHLY, CDR2 FYNNEI. CDR3 DNA: TGTGTTATCCCTGGGCCTAGCGGCGAAGAGACCCAGTACTTC. Its translation is CVIPGPSGEETQYF.

V gene TRBV28 combines with J gene TRBJ2-3; no definite D call. The V and J ends lost 6 bases and 0 bases respectively, with 19 bases between them. The germline V gene encodes CDR1 MDHEN and CDR2 SYDVKM. CDR3 size: 17 residues. This CDR3 reads CASSHPVFSPSTDTQYF. CDR3 DNA sequence: TGTGCCAGCAGCCATCCGGTGTTTTCCCCTAGCACAGATACGCAGTATTTT.

The genes are TRBV5-1 and TRBJ2-3, with TRBD2 identical over 7 bases. The V segment lost 1 base and the J segment 2 bases; nucleotides outside the gene matches: 10. Germline CDR1 is SGHRS and CDR2 is YFSETQ. CDR3 length: 17 residues. In nucleotides, the CDR3 is TGCGCCAGCAGCTTGAAGTCTGGGGGAGGGAACACAGATACGCAGTATTTT. This codes for CASSLKSGGGNTDTQYF.

This clone has more than one count but fewer than ten. The V gene is TRBV5-6, the J gene TRBJ2-7; TRBD2 is a possible D gene (6 bases). CDR1 and CDR2 (germline): SGHDT, YYEEEE. The CDR3 length is 14 residues. V was trimmed by 2 bases and J by 0 bases, leaving 9 bases between them. The CDR3 spells CASSFFGSSYEQYF. Here the CDR3 DNA reads TGTGCCAGCAGCTTCTTCGGGAGCTCCTACGAGCAGTACTTC.

This chain uses TRBV7-9 with TRBJ2-1; D gene unclear. The CDR3 is 13 residues long. With 1 base removed from V and 9 bases from J, the gap between germline ends came to 10 bases. Germline CDR1 reads SEHNR; CDR2 reads FQNEAQ (reference sequence). The CDR3 here is CASSLVTHGEQFF. DNA for the CDR3: TGTGCCAGCAGCTTAGTGACTCACGGTGAGCAGTTCTTC.

The chain has TRBV19 and TRBJ1-1, with 9 bases fitting TRBD1. Germline CDR1 LNHDA, CDR2 SQIVND (reference sequence). This CDR3 is 13 amino acids long. V shed 5 bases and J 8 bases; nucleotides not matched to a gene: 6. The chain's CDR3 is CASSPGQGTEAFF. CDR3 sequence (DNA): TGTGCCAGTAGTCCGGGACAGGGTACCGAAGCTTTCTTT.

The rearrangement joins TRBV5-1 to TRBJ2-4, with 12 bases fitting TRBD2. The CDR3 has 16 residues. Germline loops: CDR1 SGHRS, CDR2 YFSETQ. After removal of 5 bases from V and 5 bases from J, the junction contained 8 bases not matched to a gene. The CDR3 DNA reads TGCGCCAGCAGTTGGGGGTCTAGCGGGAGGGAAAACATTCAGTACTTC. As protein: CASSWGSSGRENIQYF. Using reference TRBV5-1 and TRBJ2-4 for the parts outside the CDR3, the full variable domain is KAGVTQTPRYLIKTRGQQVTLSCSPISGHRSVSWYQQTPGQGLQFLFEYFSETQRNKGNFPGRFSGRQFSNSRSEMNVSTLELGDSALYLCASSWGSSGRENIQYFGAGTRLSVL.

The chain recombines TRBV25-1 with TRBJ1-4, with 7 bases fitting TRBD1. The V gene end was trimmed by 5 bases and the J gene end by 0 bases; junction bases not matched to a gene: 3. The CDR3 is made up of 15 amino acids. From germline, CDR1 is MGHDK and CDR2 SYGVNS. Written as DNA, the CDR3 is TGTGCCAGCAGTTTAGGGGGCGCAACTAATGAAAAACTGTTTTTT. Amino acid sequence: CASSLGGATNEKLFF.

This clone was seen only a few times. J is TRBJ2-7 and V is TRBV28, with D unclear. Trimming stripped 2 bases from V and 3 bases from J, with 8 bases between. CDR1 is MDHEN, CDR2 SYDVKM, per germline. This CDR3 has 13 residues. The CDR3 reads CASSLPRHYEQYF. DNA of the CDR3: TGTGCCAGCAGTTTACCCAGACACTACGAGCAGTACTTC. The whole variable domain, remainder taken from reference TRBV28 and TRBJ2-7, is DVKVTQSSRYLVKRTGEKVFLECVQDMDHENMFWYRQDPGLGLRLIYFSYDVKMKEKGDIPEGYSVSREKKERFSLILESASTNQTSMYLCASSLPRHYEQYFGPGTRLTVT.

The chain has TRBV7-8 and TRBJ2-3; 9 nucleotides line up with TRBD2. V dropped 0 bases and J dropped 7; count of bases not matched to a gene: 17. Germline-derived CDR1 and CDR2 are SGHVS and FQNEAQ. This CDR3 has 19 residues. The CDR3 is CASSLAHSRQRREGNTQYF. DNA of the CDR3: TGTGCCAGCAGCTTAGCGCACTCTCGACAGAGGCGGGAGGGGAATACGCAGTATTTT.

The genes are TRBV5-1 and TRBJ2-5; D is uncertain. The germline gives CDR1 SGHRS, CDR2 YFSETQ. CDR3 length equals 12 residues. V was clipped by 4 bases and J by 10 bases, with 14 bases between them. CDR3 sequence: CASSPHVGDQYF. The CDR3 coding sequence is TGCGCCAGCAGCCCCCACGTTGGAGACCAGTACTTC. The full variable domain, with the rest looked up from reference TRBV5-1 and TRBJ2-5, is KAGVTQTPRYLIKTRGQQVTLSCSPISGHRSVSWYQQTPGQGLQFLFEYFSETQRNKGNFPGRFSGRQFSNSRSEMNVSTLELGDSALYLCASSPHVGDQYFGPGTRLLVL.

The sample holds a few counts of this clone. The genes are TRBV18 and TRBJ2-1; TRBD2 matches 7 bases. The CDR3 contains 15 residues. The V gene's germline CDR1 is KGHSH and CDR2 LQKENI. V trimming: 5 bases; J trimming: 7 bases; junction bases outside the gene matches: 11. The CDR3 is CASSSGLGTGNEQFF. The CDR3 DNA follows: TGTGCCAGCTCATCAGGACTAGGGACGGGTAATGAGCAGTTCTTC.

This clone was seen more than once but under ten times. V usage is TRBV19 and J usage is TRBJ2-1, with 7 bases fitting TRBD2. The V gene end was trimmed by 4 bases and the J gene end by 0 bases; junction bases not matched to a gene: 3. The CDR3 length is 15 residues. Germline CDR1 and CDR2: LNHDA and SQIVND (reference sequence). In nucleotides, the CDR3 is TGTGCCAGTAGTAGGGGGGGAAGCTCCTACAATGAGCAGTTCTTC. This translates into CASSRGGSSYNEQFF.

This clone was detected only a few times. The genes are TRBV28 and TRBJ2-1, with D perhaps TRBD2 (7 bases). Trimming removed 3 bases at V and 6 bases at J, with 15 bases between. The CDR3 length is 15 residues. In germline, CDR1 is MDHEN, CDR2 SYDVKM. CDR3: CASSFGGGTFNEQFF. CDR3 DNA: TGTGCCAGCAGTTTCGGCGGGGGCACCTTCAATGAGCAGTTCTTC.

There are a few counts of this clone. This chain uses TRBV5-1 with TRBJ2-7; D perhaps matches TRBD2 (6 bases). This CDR3 has 14 residues. The V gene lost 0 bases and the J gene lost 6 bases, with 13 bases spanning the gap. Germline CDR1 is SGHRS and CDR2 is YFSETQ. The CDR3 sequence: CASSLAGEAAEQYF. In DNA form, the CDR3 reads TGCGCCAGCAGCTTGGCGGGGGAAGCGGCCGAGCAGTACTTC.

V and J are TRBV7-2 and TRBJ2-3; no definite D call. From germline, CDR1 is SGHTA and CDR2 FQGNSA. This CDR3 is 15 amino acids long. V was clipped by 2 bases and J by 0 bases, with 9 bases between them. CDR3 region: CASSLLRSSTDTQYF. CDR3 bases: TGTGCCAGCAGCTTATTGCGGAGCAGCACAGATACGCAGTATTTT.

The chain carries TRBV25-1 and TRBJ1-1; D is possibly TRBD1 (6 bases). V was shortened by 5 bases and J by 6 bases, with 10 bases between the two germline ends. The CDR3 has 12 residues. CDR1 is MGHDK, CDR2 SYGVNS, per germline. The CDR3 protein is CASSQGTAEAFF. CDR3 coding DNA: TGTGCCAGCAGTCAGGGGACCGCTGAAGCTTTCTTT.

The rearrangement links TRBV2 to TRBJ2-7; TRBD2 matches at 8 bases. The CDR3 extends over 16 amino acids. Germline-derived CDR1 and CDR2 are SNHLY and FYNNEI. V dropped 3 bases and J dropped 2; count of bases not matched to a gene: 9. In nucleotides, the CDR3 is TGTGCCAGCAGTGATCCCCTAGCGGGTGCGACCTACGAGCAGTACTTC. Amino acids: CASSDPLAGATYEQYF. Complete variable domain (other parts from reference TRBV2 and TRBJ2-7): EPEVTQTPSHQVTQMGQEVILRCVPISNHLYFYWYRQILGQKVEFLVSFYNNEISEKSEIFDDQFSVERPDGSNFTLKIRSTKLEDSAMYFCASSDPLAGATYEQYFGPGTRLTVT.

This clone was seen a few times. The CDR3 region is CASSQSGTSGRTDTQYF. The CDR3, as DNA: TGTGCCAGCAGCCAATCCGGGACTAGCGGGAGGACAGATACGCAGTATTTT. The chain combines TRBV28 with TRBJ2-3, with TRBD2 identical over 15 bases. The V and J ends lost 6 bases and 3 bases, in that order; junction bases with no gene match: 7. CDR3 length equals 17 residues. Germline V lookup: CDR1 MDHEN, CDR2 SYDVKM.

The sample holds a few counts of this clone. The chain joins TRBV29-1 to TRBJ1-1, with D tentatively TRBD1 (6 bases). This CDR3 has 15 amino acids. Germline V lookup: CDR1 SQVTM, CDR2 ANQGSEA. Trimming stripped 5 bases from V and 0 bases from J, with 16 bases between. DNA for the CDR3: TGCAGCGTTCGACTTTGGACAGCCCTGAACACTGAAGCTTTCTTT. Translation gives CSVRLWTALNTEAFF.

The sample holds a few counts of this clone. DNA of the CDR3: TGTGCCAGCAGCTTCGGTACTAGCGGGAGCTCCTACGAGCAGTACTTC. Amino acids: CASSFGTSGSSYEQYF. V is TRBV7-2 and J is TRBJ2-7, with 11 bases aligning to TRBD2. Germline-derived CDR1 and CDR2 are SGHTA and FQGNSA. The CDR3 loop spans 16 amino acids. The J segment lost 0 bases and the V segment lost 3 bases, leaving 4 bases of the junction unmatched. The variable domain in full, with the rest retrieved from reference TRBV7-2 and TRBJ2-7, is GAGVSQSPSNKVTEKGKDVELRCDPISGHTALYWYRQSLGQGLEFLIYFQGNSAPDKSGLPSDRFSAERTGGSVSTLTIQRTQQEDSAVYLCASSFGTSGSSYEQYFGPGTRLTVT.